This TCR beta chain is from a study of shared clonotypes between healthy human individuals (dated by TCRdb to between 2020 and 2021). Looking at the study overall: A couple of women and a few men aged 18 to 49 years were included in the cohort. To increase sequencing depth and limit assay-specific biases, different laboratories used diverse techniques to prepare libraries and sequence TCR repertoires. Blood TCR repertoires of roughly five healthy adults were deeply sequenced to estimate repertoire size and the extent of clonotype sharing between individuals. Leukapheresis yielded between about 0.85 and 9.5 billion PBMCs per donor. For each donor, three plates each were used for CD4 naive and CD4 memory, two plates were used for CD8 naive, and one plate was used for CD8 memory. Broader findings and caveats from the paper: Higher generation probabilities were observed for clonotypes shared by all four sorted-subset donors than for non-shared clonotypes. Even with the large sequencing depth, rarefaction of the sorted-subset datasets indicated that sequencing was incomplete. Sampling was restricted to blood, and TCR repertoires in tissue are likely to differ from TCR repertoires in blood. Pairwise subsampling indicated that sequencing depth was expected to affect the degree of clonotype sharing among donors. Naive subsets generally had larger estimated clonotype richness than memory subsets. The small number of donors limited the genetic and exposure-history diversity represented. Across a handful of donors, approximately 4.9% of naive CD4, over 3% of naive CD8, roughly 2.3% of memory CD4, and under 0.45% of memory CD8 clonotypes were shared.

About this clone: The antigen it recognizes is unknown. No per-base quality is available; no much larger clone lies one base away. Distinct nucleotide sequences in the sample also encode this CDR3.

CD8 naive samples were obtained by positive selection for CCR7 among CD45RO-negative cells, yielding a CD45RA+CCR7+ population from which TemRA cells were excluded. The donors were healthy, HIV-negative adults who had no recently reported acute infections or vaccinations. All donors were Caucasian adults living in Nashville, Tennessee, USA. Blood was obtained by leukapheresis, after which PBMCs were separated by Ficoll-Histopaque density gradient centrifugation and cryopreserved in liquid nitrogen vapor phase. Analytical flow cytometry was used to check the purity and quantity of every magnetically sorted T cell population. Genomic DNA was isolated from every sorted fraction and measured by UV absorbance on a Nanodrop 2000c. Using the deep immunoSEQ assay, multiplex PCR amplified TCR CDR3 regions from genomic DNA. Genomic DNA extracted from each cell subset was distributed evenly over all wells of several immunoSEQ 96-well plates, and each plate served as one replicate. For sorted subsets, 150 to 250 ng of genomic DNA, equivalent to 30,000 or so T cell genomes, went into each replicate PCR. The purified libraries were quantified using a Qubit 3.0 fluorometer, sized with a Bioanalyzer 2100, and then quantified again using the KAPA Library Quantification kit. Every immunoSEQ 96-well plate was sequenced on a separate single-read 150-cycle Illumina NextSeq 550 flow cell. Regarding the original processing steps: Because only junctional sequences without quality scores were contained in the immunoSEQ output, filtering matching that applied to full-length reads could not be performed. Sequences were annotated with PyIR, a Python wrapper for IgBLAST v1.9, using IMGT germline references to assign V/J genes and CDR3. Reads were removed for weak V/J assignments (E-value above 1e-6), missing CDR3, stop codons, out-of-frame junctions, or ambiguous translated residues. V3J clonotypes were defined as sequences sharing an identical inferred V gene, J gene, and CDR3 amino acid sequence. Percentage overlap between repertoires was calculated by dividing the number of shared unique clonotypes by the size of the smaller repertoire. Repertoire richness was assessed with RTK rarefaction, the Chao1 estimator, and Recon v2.1 estimates of unobserved clonotypes. Generation probabilities were computed with OLGA for all TCRbeta clonotypes obtained by the gDNA method from a few donors. As stored in TCRdb, this immuneACCESS dataset retains in-frame rearrangements with V and J assigned. A fraction of the clones does not appear; measured against another copy, unresolved V genes explain less than half of the discrepancy, and the remainder lacks a known reason. V, J and clone size reflect that table, while D and trimming were determined from the DNA. In this sample the table shows around 2,000,000 clones, about 95% of which occur a single time. Of the sample, around 1.2% falls within the top ten clones.

From a lookup of the germline V gene, CDR1 and CDR2 are MGHRA and YSYEKL. Here V drops 4 bases and J drops 2 bases, and the junction holds 2 bases not matched to any gene. The CDR3 has 13 amino acids, counting the end cysteine and phenylalanine. CDR3 DNA is the only sequence kept; it has 39 bases, read in frame from the first base. This sequence uses TRBV4-1 and TRBJ2-7, with 7 middle bases fitting TRBD1. The clonotype originates from a man aged 18 to 30 in good health. Sequenced material: naive CD8+ T cells sorted from blood. This specimen's cell subset or site label, per the study, means: CD45RA+CCR7+. CDR3 protein: CASSLGTAYEQYF. The sequenced DNA is TGCGCCAGCAGCCTCGGGACAGCCTACGAGCAGTACTTC.